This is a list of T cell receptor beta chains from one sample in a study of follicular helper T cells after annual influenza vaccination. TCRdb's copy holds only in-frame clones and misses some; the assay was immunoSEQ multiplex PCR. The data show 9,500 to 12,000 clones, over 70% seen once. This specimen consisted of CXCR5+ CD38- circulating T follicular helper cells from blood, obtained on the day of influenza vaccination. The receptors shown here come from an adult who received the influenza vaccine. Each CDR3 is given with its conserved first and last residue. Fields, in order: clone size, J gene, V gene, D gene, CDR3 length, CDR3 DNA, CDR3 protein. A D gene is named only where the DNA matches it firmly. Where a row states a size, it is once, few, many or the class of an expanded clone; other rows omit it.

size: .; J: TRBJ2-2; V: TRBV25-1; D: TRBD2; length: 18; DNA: TGTGCCAGCAGTAAACTAGCGGGAGGTTTCGCGAACACCGGGGAGCTGTTTTTT; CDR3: CASSKLAGGFANTGELFF
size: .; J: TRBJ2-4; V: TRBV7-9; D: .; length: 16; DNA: TGTGCCAGCAGCTTCCCCACCGCCTCCACTGGGGACATTCAGTACTTC; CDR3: CASSFPTASTGDIQYF
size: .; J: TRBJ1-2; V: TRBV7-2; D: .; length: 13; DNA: TGTGCCAGCAGCTCAGGACCCGGTGGTGGCTACACCTTC; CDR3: CASSSGPGGGYTF
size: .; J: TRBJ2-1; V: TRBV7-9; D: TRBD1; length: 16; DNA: TGTGCCAGCAGCTTTGGGACAGGGAGGGTGGGCAATGAGCAGTTCTTC; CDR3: CASSFGTGRVGNEQFF
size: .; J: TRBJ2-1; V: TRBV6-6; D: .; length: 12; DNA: TGTGCCAGCAGTTACTCAGCTGATGAGCAGTTCTTC; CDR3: CASSYSADEQFF
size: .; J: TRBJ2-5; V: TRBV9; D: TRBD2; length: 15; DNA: TGTGCCAGCAGCGTAGCGGGAGGGCCGGTTGAGACCCAGTACTTC; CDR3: CASSVAGGPVETQYF
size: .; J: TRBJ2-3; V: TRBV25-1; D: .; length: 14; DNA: TGTGCCAGCAGTGGGGCCCTACACACAGATACGCAGTATTTT; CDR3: CASSGALHTDTQYF
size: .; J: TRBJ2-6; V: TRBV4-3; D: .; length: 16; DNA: TGCGCCAGCAGCCAAGGTCGTGCTTCTGGGGCCAACGTCCTGACTTTC; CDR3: CASSQGRASGANVLTF
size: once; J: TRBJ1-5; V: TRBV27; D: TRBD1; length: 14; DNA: TGTGCCAGCAGTTTATCACAGGGGTACCAGCCCCAGCATTTT; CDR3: CASSLSQGYQPQHF
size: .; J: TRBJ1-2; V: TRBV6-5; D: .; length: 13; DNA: TGTGCCAGCAGCGAAGGATTGGGGGCGGGCTACACCTTC; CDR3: CASSEGLGAGYTF
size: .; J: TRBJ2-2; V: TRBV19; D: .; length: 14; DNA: TGTGCCAGTAGTACCGGAGGTCCCACCGGGGAGCTGTTTTTT; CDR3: CASSTGGPTGELFF
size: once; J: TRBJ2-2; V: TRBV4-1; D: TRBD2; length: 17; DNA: TGCGCCAGCAGCCGCGCGGCGGGAGGGGTCGACACCGGGGAGCTGTTTTTT; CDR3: CASSRAAGGVDTGELFF
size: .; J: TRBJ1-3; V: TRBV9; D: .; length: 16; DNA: TGTGCCAGCAGCCCCAGCGGACAGACGATTGGAAACACCATATATTTT; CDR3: CASSPSGQTIGNTIYF
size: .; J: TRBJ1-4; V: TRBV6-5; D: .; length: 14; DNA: TGTGCCAGCAGTTTCGGACCCCCTAATGAAAAACTGTTTTTT; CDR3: CASSFGPPNEKLFF
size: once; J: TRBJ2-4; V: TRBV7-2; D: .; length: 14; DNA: TGTGCCAGCAGCTTAGCACGGGAACCGAACATTCAGTACTTC; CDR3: CASSLAREPNIQYF
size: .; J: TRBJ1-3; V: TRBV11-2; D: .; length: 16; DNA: TGTGCCAGCAGCGAGAACCAGGGGTTCGCTGGAAACACCATATATTTT; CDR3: CASSENQGFAGNTIYF
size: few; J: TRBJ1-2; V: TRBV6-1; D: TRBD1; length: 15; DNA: TGTGCCAGCAGTTTCCCAGGGGGCGCAAACTATGGCTACACCTTC; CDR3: CASSFPGGANYGYTF
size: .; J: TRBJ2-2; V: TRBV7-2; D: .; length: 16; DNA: TGTGCCAGCAGACCAGGGGCGTTGGGTCCGTCCGGGGAGCTGTTTTTT; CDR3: CASRPGALGPSGELFF
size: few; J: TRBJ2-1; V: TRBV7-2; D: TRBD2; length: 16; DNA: TGTGCCAGCAGCTTAACCCTAGCGGGGGCCTACAATGAGCAGTTCTTC; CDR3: CASSLTLAGAYNEQFF
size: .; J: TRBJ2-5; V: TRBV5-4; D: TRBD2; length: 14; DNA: TGTGCCAGCAGCTTCTTCTCAGTTGGGAGGGCCCAGTACTTC; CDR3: CASSFFSVGRAQYF
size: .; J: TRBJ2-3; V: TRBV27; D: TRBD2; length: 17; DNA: TGTGCCAGCAGTCGCCCAATGGGACTAGCGGGAGGGGATACGCAGTATTTT; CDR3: CASSRPMGLAGGDTQYF
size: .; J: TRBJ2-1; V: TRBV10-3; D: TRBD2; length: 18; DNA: TGTGCCATCAGTGACCCCATAGGACTAGCGGGAGCCTACAATGAGCAGTTCTTC; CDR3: CAISDPIGLAGAYNEQFF
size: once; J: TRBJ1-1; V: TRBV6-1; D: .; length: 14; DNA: TGTGCCAGCCGGGACGGCGGAATAAACACTGAAGCTTTCTTT; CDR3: CASRDGGINTEAFF
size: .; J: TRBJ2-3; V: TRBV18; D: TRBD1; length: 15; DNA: TGTGCCAGCTCACCTCCGGGACAGGGTACAGATACGCAGTATTTT; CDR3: CASSPPGQGTDTQYF
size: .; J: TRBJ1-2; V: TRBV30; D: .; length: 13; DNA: TGTGCCTGGAGTTCCGCGGGGGCCTATGGCTACACCTTC; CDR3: CAWSSAGAYGYTF
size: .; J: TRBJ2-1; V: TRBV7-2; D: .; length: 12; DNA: TGTGCCAGCAGCTTATATACAGATGAGCAGTTCTTC; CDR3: CASSLYTDEQFF
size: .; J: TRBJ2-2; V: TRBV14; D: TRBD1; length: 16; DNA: TGTGCCAGCAGCGCGATACAGGGGGGATACACCGGGGAGCTGTTTTTT; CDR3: CASSAIQGGYTGELFF
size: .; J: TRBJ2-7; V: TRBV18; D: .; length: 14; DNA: TGTGCCAGCTCACCACCCGGCCAGGCTGGGGAGCAGTACTTC; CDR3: CASSPPGQAGEQYF
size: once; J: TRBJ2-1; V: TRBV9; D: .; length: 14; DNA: TGTGCCAGCAGCTTCCGGGACACATACAATGAGCAGTTCTTC; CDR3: CASSFRDTYNEQFF
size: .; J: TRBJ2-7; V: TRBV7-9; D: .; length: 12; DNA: TGTGCCAGCAGCCCGGCGGGAAGGGAGCAGTACTTC; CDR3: CASSPAGREQYF
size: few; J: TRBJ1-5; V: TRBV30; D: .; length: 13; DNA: TGTGCCTGGAGAAAGGACCTGTATCAGCCCCAGCATTTT; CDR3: CAWRKDLYQPQHF
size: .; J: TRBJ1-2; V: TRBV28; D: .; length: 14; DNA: TGTGCCAGCAGAAGGGGGTTAGGGAACTATGGCTACACCTTC; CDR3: CASRRGLGNYGYTF
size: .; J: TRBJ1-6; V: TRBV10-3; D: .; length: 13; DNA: TGTGCCATCAGTGAGGGTAATAATTCACCCCTCCACTTT; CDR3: CAISEGNNSPLHF
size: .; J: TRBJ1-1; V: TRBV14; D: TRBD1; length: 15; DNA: TGTGCCAGCAGCCGGAACAGGGGCCCTAACACTGAAGCTTTCTTT; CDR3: CASSRNRGPNTEAFF